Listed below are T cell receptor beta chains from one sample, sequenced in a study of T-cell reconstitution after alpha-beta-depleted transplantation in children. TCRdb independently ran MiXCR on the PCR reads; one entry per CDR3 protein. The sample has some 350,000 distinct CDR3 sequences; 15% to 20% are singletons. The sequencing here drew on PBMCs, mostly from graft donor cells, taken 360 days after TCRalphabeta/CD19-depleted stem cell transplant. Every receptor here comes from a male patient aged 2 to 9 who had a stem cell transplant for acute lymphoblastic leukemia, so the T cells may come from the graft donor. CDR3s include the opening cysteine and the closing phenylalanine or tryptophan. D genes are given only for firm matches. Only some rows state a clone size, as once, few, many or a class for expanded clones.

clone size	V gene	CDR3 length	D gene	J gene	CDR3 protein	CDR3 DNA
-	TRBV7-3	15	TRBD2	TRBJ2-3	CASSLRTSVTDTQYF	TGTGCCAGCAGCTTAAGGACTAGCGTTACAGATACGCAGTATTTT
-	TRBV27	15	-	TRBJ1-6	CASSLSRGYNSPLHF	TGTGCCAGCAGTTTATCCAGGGGATATAATTCACCCCTCCACTTT
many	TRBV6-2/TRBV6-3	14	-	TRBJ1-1	CASSAPGFVTEAFF	TGTGCCAGCAGTGCCCCCGGATTTGTCACTGAAGCTTTCTTT
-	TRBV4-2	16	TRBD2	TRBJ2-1	CASSQPIAGGRSEQFF	TGTGCCAGCAGCCAACCTATAGCGGGAGGACGGAGTGAGCAGTTCTTC
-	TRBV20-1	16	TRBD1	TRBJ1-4	CSASTSLRDRPRKLFF	TGCAGTGCTTCGACATCGCTCCGGGACAGGCCCCGAAAACTGTTTTTT
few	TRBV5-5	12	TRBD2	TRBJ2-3	CASSLGLAGVDF	TGTGCCAGCAGCTTGGGACTAGCGGGAGTGGATTTT
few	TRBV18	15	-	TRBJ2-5	CASSPFTLGQETQYF	TGTGCCAGCTCACCATTTACGTTGGGGCAAGAGACCCAGTACTTC
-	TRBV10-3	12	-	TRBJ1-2	CAISETDYGYTF	TGTGCCATCAGTGAGACAGACTATGGCTACACCTTC
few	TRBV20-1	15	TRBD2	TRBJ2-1	CSALTTSGRVNEQFF	TGCAGTGCTCTGACGACTAGCGGGAGGGTAAATGAGCAGTTCTTC
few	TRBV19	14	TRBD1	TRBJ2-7	CASAAGTGEYEQYF	TGTGCCAGTGCAGCCGGGACAGGGGAATACGAGCAGTACTTC
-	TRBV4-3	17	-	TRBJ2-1	CASSQRIRFGSYNEQFF	TGCGCCAGCAGCCAGCGTATAAGGTTCGGCTCCTACAATGAGCAGTTCTTC
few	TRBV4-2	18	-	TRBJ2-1	CASSQERQTDRTYNEQFF	TGTGCCAGCAGCCAAGAAAGACAAACAGACCGGACCTACAATGAGCAGTTCTTC
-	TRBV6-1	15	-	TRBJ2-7	CASRAMPGLTYEQYF	TGTGCCAGCCGGGCCATGCCGGGACTCACCTACGAGCAGTACTTC
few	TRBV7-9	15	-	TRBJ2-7	CASSLGATGRAWLYF	TGTGCCAGCAGCTTAGGGGCGACAGGAAGGGCCTGGCTGTACTTC
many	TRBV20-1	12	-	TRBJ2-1	CSATGSYNEQFF	TGCAGTGCTACAGGGAGTTACAATGAGCAGTTCTTC
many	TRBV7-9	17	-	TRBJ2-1	CASSLAGAPYYYNEQFF	TGTGCCAGCAGCTTAGCAGGGGCGCCCTATTACTACAATGAGCAGTTCTTC
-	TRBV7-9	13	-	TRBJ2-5	CASSEGIQETQYF	TGTGCCAGCAGTGAGGGGATCCAAGAGACCCAGTACTTC
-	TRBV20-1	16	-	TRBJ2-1	CSAWSQGAGDYNEQFF	TGCAGTGCTTGGAGCCAGGGGGCGGGGGACTACAATGAGCAGTTCTTC
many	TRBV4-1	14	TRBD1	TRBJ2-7	CASSAGQGWYEQYF	TGCGCCAGCAGCGCGGGACAGGGGTGGTACGAGCAGTACTTC
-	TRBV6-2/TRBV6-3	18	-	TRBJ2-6	CASSYSRGWGSGANVLTF	TGTGCCAGCAGTTACTCGAGGGGTTGGGGATCTGGGGCCAACGTCCTGACTTTC
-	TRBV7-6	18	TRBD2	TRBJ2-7	CASSPLETIAGFSYEQYF	TGTGCCAGCAGCCCGTTAGAGACAATAGCGGGATTTTCCTACGAGCAGTACTTC
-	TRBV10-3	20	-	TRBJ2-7	CAMSGTEMLKKQYGTYEQYF	TGTGCCATGTCGGGTACAGAGATGTTGAAAAAACAATATGGGACCTACGAGCAGTACTTC
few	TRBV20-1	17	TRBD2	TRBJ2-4	CSATLAGGDWAKNIQYF	TGCAGTGCTACCCTAGCGGGAGGGGATTGGGCCAAAAACATTCAGTACTTC
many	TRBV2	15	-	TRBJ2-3	CASSEDSGRTDTQYF	TGTGCCAGCAGTGAGGACAGCGGGCGTACAGATACGCAGTATTTT
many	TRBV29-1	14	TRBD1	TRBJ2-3	CSVAFDRVGDTQYF	TGCAGCGTTGCGTTTGACAGGGTGGGAGATACGCAGTATTTT
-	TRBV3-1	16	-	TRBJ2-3	CASSQDPSGSTDTQYF	TGTGCCAGCAGCCAAGATCCAAGCGGGAGCACAGATACGCAGTATTTT
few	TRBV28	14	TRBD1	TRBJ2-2	CASSHRGRTGELFF	TGTGCCAGCAGTCACAGGGGGAGAACCGGGGAGCTGTTTTTT
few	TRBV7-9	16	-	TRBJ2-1	CASSLGGRSSYNEQFF	TGTGCCAGCAGCTTAGGGGGTCGGAGCTCCTACAATGAGCAGTTCTTC
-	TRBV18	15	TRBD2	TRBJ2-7	CASSPGEGSSYEQYF	TGTGCCAGCTCACCAGGGGAGGGTAGTTCCTACGAGCAGTACTTC
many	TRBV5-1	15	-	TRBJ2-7	CASSSLGLGGTEQYF	TGCGCCAGCAGCTCCTTGGGGCTTGGAGGGACCGAGCAGTACTTC
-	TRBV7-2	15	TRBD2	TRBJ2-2	CASSFTSGRTGELFF	TGTGCCAGCAGCTTCACTAGCGGCCGAACCGGGGAGCTGTTTTTT
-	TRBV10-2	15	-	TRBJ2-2	CASSDLSGNTGELFF	TGCGCCAGCAGTGATCTTAGCGGGAACACCGGGGAGCTGTTTTTT
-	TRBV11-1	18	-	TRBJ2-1	CASSSITVTEISYNEQFF	TGTGCCAGCAGCTCCATTACCGTGACAGAGATCTCCTACAATGAGCAGTTCTTC
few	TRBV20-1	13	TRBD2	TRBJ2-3	CSAWTSPTDTQYF	TGCAGTGCTTGGACTAGTCCTACAGATACGCAGTATTTT
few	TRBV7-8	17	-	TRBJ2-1	CASSLATLGVSYNEQFF	TGTGCCAGCAGCTTAGCCACTTTGGGCGTCTCCTACAATGAGCAGTTCTTC
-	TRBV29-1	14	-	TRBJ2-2	CSVEDQTGVVELFF	TGCAGCGTTGAAGATCAGACGGGAGTCGTGGAGCTGTTTTTT
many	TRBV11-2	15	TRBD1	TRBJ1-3	CASSRDSIRGNTIYF	TGTGCCAGCAGCCGGGACAGCATACGGGGAAACACCATATATTTT
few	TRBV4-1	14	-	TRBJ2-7	CASSQAPSLDEQYF	TGCGCCAGCAGCCAGGCCCCCAGTTTGGATGAGCAGTACTTC
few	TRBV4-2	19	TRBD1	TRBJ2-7	CASSQPRDRGRRGSYEQYF	TGTGCCAGCAGCCAACCACGAGACAGGGGGCGCCGAGGATCCTACGAGCAGTACTTC
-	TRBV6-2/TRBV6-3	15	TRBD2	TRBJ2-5	CASNQAGLYQETQYF	TGTGCCAGCAACCAAGCGGGACTCTACCAAGAGACCCAGTACTTC
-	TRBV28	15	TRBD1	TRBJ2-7	CASSFQETGGYEQYF	TGTGCCAGCAGTTTCCAAGAGACAGGGGGCTACGAGCAGTACTTC
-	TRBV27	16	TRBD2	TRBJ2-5	CASSLTWEGPGETQYF	TGTGCCAGCAGTTTAACCTGGGAGGGGCCTGGCGAGACCCAGTACTTC
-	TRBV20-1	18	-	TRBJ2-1	CSAFEDLPWRISYNEQFF	TGCAGTGCTTTTGAGGACTTGCCGTGGCGGATCTCCTACAATGAGCAGTTCTTC
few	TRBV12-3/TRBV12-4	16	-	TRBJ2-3	CASSPTGRLATDTQYF	TGTGCCAGCAGTCCGACAGGGAGGCTAGCGACAGATACGCAGTATTTT
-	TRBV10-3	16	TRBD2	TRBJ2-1	CAISAKREGQYNEQFF	TGTGCCATCAGTGCTAAGCGGGAGGGCCAGTACAATGAGCAGTTCTTC
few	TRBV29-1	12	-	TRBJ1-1	CSVDRQDTEAFF	TGCAGCGTTGATCGTCAGGACACTGAAGCTTTCTTT
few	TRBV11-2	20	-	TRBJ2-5	CASSLVFEPGRGRRQETQYF	TGTGCCAGCAGCTTAGTCTTTGAGCCGGGAAGAGGCCGGAGACAAGAGACCCAGTACTTC
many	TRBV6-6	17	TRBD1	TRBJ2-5	CASSLLWTGKDQETQYF	TGTGCCAGCAGTTTACTGTGGACAGGGAAAGACCAAGAGACCCAGTACTTC
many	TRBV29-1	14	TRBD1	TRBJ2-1	CSVARDRVMSEQFF	TGCAGCGTTGCTCGGGACAGGGTAATGAGTGAGCAGTTCTTC
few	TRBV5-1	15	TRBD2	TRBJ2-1	CASSLALAGMNEQFF	TGCGCCAGCAGCTTGGCACTAGCGGGAATGAATGAGCAGTTCTTC
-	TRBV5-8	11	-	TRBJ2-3	CASSGDVTQYF	TGTGCCAGCAGCGGGGATGTTACGCAGTATTTT
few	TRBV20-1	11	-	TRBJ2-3	CSASDADTQYF	TGCAGTGCGAGCGATGCAGATACGCAGTATTTT
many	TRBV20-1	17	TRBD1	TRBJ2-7	CSAPGTGRSWSSYEQYF	TGCAGTGCCCCCGGGACAGGGAGGAGTTGGAGCTCCTACGAGCAGTACTTC
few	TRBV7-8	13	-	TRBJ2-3	CASTFISTDTQYF	TGTGCCAGCACCTTTATAAGCACAGATACGCAGTATTTT
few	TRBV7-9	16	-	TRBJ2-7	CASSNQTAILSYEQYF	TGTGCCAGCAGCAATCAGACAGCCATTCTCTCCTACGAGCAGTACTTC